The rows below give T cell receptor beta chains drawn from one sample of a study of blood T cell repertoires in COVID-19. Clones were read by immunoSEQ multiplex PCR, and TCRdb kept only the in-frame ones, dropping some. The sample yields about 110,000 clones, 71% seen once. Sequencing input: peripheral blood. These receptors came from a human donor with acute or convalescent COVID-19. The donor label of this sample is uncertain. The CDR3 runs from the conserved cysteine through the conserved F or W. The order of the fields is V gene, CDR3 length, J gene, CDR3 protein.

V gene: TRBV28
CDR3 length: 15
J gene: TRBJ1-5
CDR3 protein: CASRSQGYSNQPQHF

V gene: TRBV5-1
CDR3 length: 13
J gene: TRBJ2-1
CDR3 protein: CASSPRGANEQFF

V gene: TRBV18
CDR3 length: 15
J gene: TRBJ1-2
CDR3 protein: CASSLNAQDSDRYTF

V gene: TRBV10-1
CDR3 length: 12
J gene: TRBJ1-2
CDR3 protein: CASRRSGPGYTF

V gene: TRBV6-5
CDR3 length: 14
J gene: TRBJ1-5
CDR3 protein: CASSLQPGYQPQHF

V gene: TRBV5-1
CDR3 length: 14
J gene: TRBJ1-1
CDR3 protein: CASSEGQPEAEAFF

V gene: TRBV6-6
CDR3 length: 14
J gene: TRBJ1-1
CDR3 protein: CASRDRVGNTEAFF

V gene: TRBV5-1
CDR3 length: 13
J gene: TRBJ1-5
CDR3 protein: CASSLGQNQPQHF

V gene: TRBV6-1
CDR3 length: 17
J gene: TRBJ1-5
CDR3 protein: CASSEPRTGNSNQPQHF

V gene: TRBV19
CDR3 length: 15
J gene: TRBJ1-2
CDR3 protein: CASSTGQGNGDGYTF

V gene: TRBV28
CDR3 length: 16
J gene: TRBJ1-5
CDR3 protein: CASRTPGQGVYQPQHF

V gene: TRBV7-2
CDR3 length: 16
J gene: TRBJ1-3
CDR3 protein: CASSPDSYPSGNTIYF

V gene: TRBV4-1
CDR3 length: 15
J gene: TRBJ1-3
CDR3 protein: CASSEAGGGGNTIYF

V gene: TRBV2
CDR3 length: 13
J gene: TRBJ2-7
CDR3 protein: CAGGSGVTYEQYF

V gene: TRBV5-1
CDR3 length: 15
J gene: TRBJ2-3
CDR3 protein: CASSSQRGVQDTQYF

V gene: TRBV2
CDR3 length: 12
J gene: TRBJ2-1
CDR3 protein: CASSRVPNEQFF

V gene: TRBV30
CDR3 length: 15
J gene: TRBJ2-2
CDR3 protein: CAWSDRRSNTGELFF

V gene: TRBV12-3/TRBV12-4
CDR3 length: 12
J gene: TRBJ2-2
CDR3 protein: CASSRGSGELFF

V gene: TRBV28
CDR3 length: 15
J gene: TRBJ1-5
CDR3 protein: CASSRTGTGSQPQHF

V gene: TRBV9
CDR3 length: 13
J gene: TRBJ2-7
CDR3 protein: CASSVGLGGEQYF

V gene: TRBV2
CDR3 length: 11
J gene: TRBJ1-2
CDR3 protein: CASSADYGYTF

V gene: TRBV3-1/TRBV3-2
CDR3 length: 13
J gene: TRBJ1-1
CDR3 protein: CASSQVGGTWPFF

V gene: TRBV6-5
CDR3 length: 15
J gene: TRBJ1-1
CDR3 protein: CASSSGQGRYTEAFF

V gene: TRBV9
CDR3 length: 16
J gene: TRBJ2-1
CDR3 protein: CASSLEGQSLYNEQFF

V gene: TRBV5-1
CDR3 length: 16
J gene: TRBJ2-3
CDR3 protein: CASSLEIAGEADTQYF

V gene: TRBV12-5
CDR3 length: 15
J gene: TRBJ1-1
CDR3 protein: CASGSGDDVDTEAFF

V gene: TRBV28
CDR3 length: 16
J gene: TRBJ2-2
CDR3 protein: CASSPGTSWSGGELFF

V gene: TRBV24-1
CDR3 length: 13
J gene: TRBJ2-1
CDR3 protein: CAIGGQGANEQFF

V gene: TRBV24-1
CDR3 length: 13
J gene: TRBJ2-1
CDR3 protein: CATSDLLWPEQFF

V gene: TRBV3-1/TRBV3-2
CDR3 length: 14
J gene: TRBJ2-7
CDR3 protein: CASTSRAGSYEQYF

V gene: TRBV5-1
CDR3 length: 13
J gene: TRBJ2-5
CDR3 protein: CASSFTRQETQYF

V gene: TRBV9
CDR3 length: 14
J gene: TRBJ2-1
CDR3 protein: CASSVGQGRDEQFF

V gene: TRBV10-3
CDR3 length: 12
J gene: TRBJ2-7
CDR3 protein: CAIRGQAYEQYF

V gene: TRBV11-2
CDR3 length: 14
J gene: TRBJ2-5
CDR3 protein: CASSARTSQETQYF

V gene: TRBV7-9
CDR3 length: 14
J gene: TRBJ1-2
CDR3 protein: CASSSQGDNYGYTF

V gene: TRBV27
CDR3 length: 15
J gene: TRBJ1-4
CDR3 protein: CASSPLTRANEKLFF

V gene: TRBV19
CDR3 length: 16
J gene: TRBJ2-5
CDR3 protein: CASSTQGATAQETQYF

V gene: TRBV30
CDR3 length: 14
J gene: TRBJ1-3
CDR3 protein: CAWSLWGRGNTIYF

V gene: TRBV7-9
CDR3 length: 15
J gene: TRBJ1-4
CDR3 protein: CASSSSGIANEKLFF

V gene: TRBV7-6
CDR3 length: 14
J gene: TRBJ1-4
CDR3 protein: CATRSGTVGEKLFF

V gene: TRBV19
CDR3 length: 15
J gene: TRBJ1-6
CDR3 protein: CAGTRSGQFTSPLHF

V gene: TRBV5-6
CDR3 length: 17
J gene: TRBJ1-1
CDR3 protein: CASSFLNSGGRNTEAFF

V gene: TRBV3-1/TRBV3-2
CDR3 length: 14
J gene: TRBJ1-6
CDR3 protein: CASSRGQHNSPLHF

V gene: TRBV20-1
CDR3 length: 16
J gene: TRBJ2-1
CDR3 protein: CSASGLAGGSYNEQFF

V gene: TRBV7-8
CDR3 length: 14
J gene: TRBJ1-5
CDR3 protein: CASRLGQGHQPQHF

V gene: TRBV29-1
CDR3 length: 14
J gene: TRBJ1-3
CDR3 protein: CSVEGTGAGNTIYF

V gene: TRBV9
CDR3 length: 16
J gene: TRBJ2-3
CDR3 protein: CASSGEGGAGTDTQYF

V gene: TRBV28
CDR3 length: 13
J gene: TRBJ1-2
CDR3 protein: CASSLGQNYGYTF

V gene: TRBV28
CDR3 length: 14
J gene: TRBJ1-2
CDR3 protein: CASSLLTTNYGYTF

V gene: TRBV29-1
CDR3 length: 13
J gene: TRBJ1-1
CDR3 protein: CSVEDLVEFRAFF